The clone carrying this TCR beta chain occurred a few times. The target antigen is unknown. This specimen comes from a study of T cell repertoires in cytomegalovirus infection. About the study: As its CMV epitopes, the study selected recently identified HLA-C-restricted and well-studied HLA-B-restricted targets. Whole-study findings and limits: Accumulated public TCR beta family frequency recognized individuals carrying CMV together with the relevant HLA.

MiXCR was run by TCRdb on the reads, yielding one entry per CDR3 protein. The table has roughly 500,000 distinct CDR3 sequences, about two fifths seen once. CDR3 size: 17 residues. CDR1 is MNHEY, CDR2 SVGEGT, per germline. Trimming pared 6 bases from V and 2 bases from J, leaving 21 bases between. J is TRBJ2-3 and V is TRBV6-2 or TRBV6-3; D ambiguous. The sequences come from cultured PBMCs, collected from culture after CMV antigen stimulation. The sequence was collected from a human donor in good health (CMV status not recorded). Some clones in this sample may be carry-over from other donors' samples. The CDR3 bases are TGTGCCAGCAGCCAAAAACCTAAACAGCTCTACACAGATACGCAGTATTTT. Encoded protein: CASSQKPKQLYTDTQYF.